A selection of T cell receptor beta chains follows, all from one sample in a study of technical replicates of blood from a handful of donors. TCRdb's table, derived via immunoSEQ multiplex PCR, lists solely in-frame clones and lacks some. The sample includes 75,000 to 90,000 clones, around 90% of them seen just once. Sequenced sample: T cells isolated from PBMCs. These receptors originate from a human donor in good health. CDR3s include the opening cysteine and the closing phenylalanine or tryptophan. D genes are given only for firm matches. For some rows the clone size is stated as once, few or many, or as a class when expanded; others skip it.

abundance,d_gene,v_gene,j_gene,CDR3nt,CDR3aa
.,TRBD2,TRBV14,TRBJ2-3,TGTGCCAGCAGCCCCCGGGGCTTAGCGGGAGCTCATACGCAGTATTTT,CASSPRGLAGAHTQYF
.,.,TRBV27,TRBJ2-1,TGTGCCAGCAGTTTAGTGGTAGGGGGCTCCTACAATGAGCAGTTCTTC,CASSLVVGGSYNEQFF
once,TRBD2,TRBV7-3,TRBJ2-3,TGTGCCAGCAGCTTAATATCTCCAGGACTAGCGGATACGCAGTATTTT,CASSLISPGLADTQYF
.,.,TRBV7-2,TRBJ2-7,TGTGCCAGCAGCTTAGGGATCGACAGAGCCGAGCAGTACTTC,CASSLGIDRAEQYF
.,TRBD2,TRBV2,TRBJ2-1,TGTGCCAGCAGTGAGCGGGAGTACAATGAGCAGTTCTTC,CASSEREYNEQFF
.,TRBD1,TRBV27,TRBJ1-2,TGTGCCAGATGGACAGGGGGCTCCCACTATGGCTACACCTTC,CARWTGGSHYGYTF
.,TRBD1,TRBV10-2,TRBJ1-5,TGCGCCAGCAGTGAGTTTAATGCGGGACAGTCTCCTAGCAATCAGCCCCAGCATTTT,CASSEFNAGQSPSNQPQHF
once,.,TRBV6-1,TRBJ1-2,TGTGCCAGCAGTGAAGCGAGTCGGTTCTATGGCTACACCTTC,CASSEASRFYGYTF
.,TRBD2,TRBV30,TRBJ2-1,TGTGCCTGGAGTGTAGCGGGGTATGAGCAGTTCTTC,CAWSVAGYEQFF
.,.,TRBV11-2,TRBJ1-2,TGTGCCAGCAGCCCGGAGGGGACCGAGAACTATGGCTACACCTTC,CASSPEGTENYGYTF
.,TRBD1,TRBV28,TRBJ1-2,TGTGCCAGCAGTCCCCTACGGACAGGGTATGGCTACACCTTC,CASSPLRTGYGYTF
.,.,TRBV13,TRBJ2-5,TGTGCCAGCAGCTTAGGGCGGCAAGAGACCCAGTACTTC,CASSLGRQETQYF
.,.,TRBV5-6,TRBJ1-4,TGTGCCAGCAGCGCCCCCCTACAGTCTACTAATGAAAAACTGTTTTTT,CASSAPLQSTNEKLFF
.,TRBD2,TRBV5-4,TRBJ2-5,TGTGCCAGCAGCTTCCCCCTAGCGGGAGGGGAGACCCAGTACTTC,CASSFPLAGGETQYF
.,TRBD1,TRBV30,TRBJ2-7,TGTGCCTGTACACCCCGGGACAGGGGGGCCTACGAGCAGTACTTC,CACTPRDRGAYEQYF
.,.,TRBV7-3,TRBJ1-1,TGTGCCAGCAGCCTGGGACATTGGAACACTGAAGCTTTCTTT,CASSLGHWNTEAFF
.,.,TRBV18,TRBJ1-2,TGTGCCAGCTCACCCAGGGCCGTTAACTATGGCTACACCTTC,CASSPRAVNYGYTF
few,.,TRBV2,TRBJ2-7,TGTGCCAGCACGAGGATCTACGAGCAGTACTTC,CASTRIYEQYF
.,.,TRBV28,TRBJ2-7,TGTGCCAGCAGTTTTCAGGGTTCCTCCTACGAGCAGTACTTC,CASSFQGSSYEQYF
.,TRBD2,TRBV7-9,TRBJ2-1,TGTGCCAGCAGCTTCCCCACTAGCGGGGGTTACAATGAGCAGTTCTTC,CASSFPTSGGYNEQFF
.,.,TRBV29-1,TRBJ1-2,TGCAGCGTTGGGTGGCAGTCGAACTATGGCTACACCTTC,CSVGWQSNYGYTF
.,.,TRBV5-4,TRBJ2-7,TGTGCCAGCAGCTTGGGCGTCCGCGAGCAGTACTTC,CASSLGVREQYF
.,TRBD2,TRBV5-1,TRBJ2-3,TGCGCCAGCAGCTTGGGTCGGGAGGCAGATACGCAGTATTTT,CASSLGREADTQYF
.,TRBD2,TRBV2,TRBJ2-1,TGTGCCAGCAGTAGTCTCGGACTAGCGGGAGGGCCCCCGTTCTTC,CASSSLGLAGGPPFF
.,TRBD2,TRBV7-8,TRBJ2-7,TGTGCCAGCAGCTTAGAGGGACTAGCGGCGTACGAGCAGTACTTC,CASSLEGLAAYEQYF
.,TRBD1,TRBV7-8,TRBJ1-2,TGTGCCAGCAGTCCTGACAGGGTTGGCTACACCTTC,CASSPDRVGYTF
.,TRBD1,TRBV19,TRBJ2-7,TGTGCCAGTAGTACTGGACAGGGAACCTACGAGCAGTACTTC,CASSTGQGTYEQYF
.,TRBD2,TRBV7-9,TRBJ2-3,TGTGCCAGCAGCATAACCGGGACTAGCGGCACAGATACGCAGTATTTT,CASSITGTSGTDTQYF
.,.,TRBV28,TRBJ1-1,TGTGCCAGCCTACCGGGGGGGACCATGAACACTGAAGCTTTCTTT,CASLPGGTMNTEAFF
.,.,TRBV19,TRBJ2-1,TGTGCCAGTAGTATGGGGCCTCCCAATGAGCAGTTCTTC,CASSMGPPNEQFF
.,TRBD2,TRBV11-3,TRBJ2-7,TGTGCCAGCAGCCCAGTAGGGACTAGCGCTCCCTACGAGCAGTACTTC,CASSPVGTSAPYEQYF
.,TRBD2,TRBV29-1,TRBJ2-1,TGCAGCGTCATGACTAGCGGGCCTTACAATGAGCAGTTCTTC,CSVMTSGPYNEQFF
.,.,TRBV27,TRBJ2-1,TGTGCCAGCAGTTTCCTAGGCGAGCAGTTCTTC,CASSFLGEQFF
.,TRBD2,TRBV4-1,TRBJ2-1,TGCGCCAGCAGCCAGCCTCCTAGCGGGAATCCTGATGAGCAGTTCTTC,CASSQPPSGNPDEQFF
.,.,TRBV7-9,TRBJ1-2,TGTGCCAGCAGCGGGGGGAACTATGGCTACACCTTC,CASSGGNYGYTF
once,TRBD1,TRBV7-3,TRBJ2-1,TGTGCCAGCAGCCCGAGGGACAGAAGTGCATGGAGCTCCTACAATGAGCAGTTCTTC,CASSPRDRSAWSSYNEQFF
.,TRBD1,TRBV5-1,TRBJ1-5,TGCGCCAGCAGCTTGACAGGGGGCGAAGTCAATCAGCCCCAGCATTTT,CASSLTGGEVNQPQHF
.,TRBD1,TRBV7-2,TRBJ1-5,TGTGCCAGCAGCTTAGCTCTGGACAGGGCCAGTCAGCCCCAGCATTTT,CASSLALDRASQPQHF
.,.,TRBV2,TRBJ2-3,TGTGCCAGCAGTCGGACCGTGTGGGGGCCTTCTAGCACAGATACGCAGTATTTT,CASSRTVWGPSSTDTQYF
.,TRBD1,TRBV10-3,TRBJ1-2,TGTGCCATCAGCAACAGGGACAGGGAATATGGCTACACCTTC,CAISNRDREYGYTF
.,.,TRBV18,TRBJ2-3,TGTGCCAGCTCACCACCATCAGGACTCACAGATACGCAGTATTTT,CASSPPSGLTDTQYF
.,.,TRBV4-3,TRBJ1-1,TGCGCCAGCAGCCGACATCTCTTAGGCACTGAAGCTTTCTTT,CASSRHLLGTEAFF
.,.,TRBV5-1,TRBJ1-1,TGCGCCAGCAGCTTGGGGGGGGGCACTGAAGCTTTCTTT,CASSLGGGTEAFF
once,.,TRBV14,TRBJ2-7,TGTGCCAGCAGCCAGGGGCAAGGGTACGAGCAGTACTTC,CASSQGQGYEQYF
.,.,TRBV4-1,TRBJ2-7,TGCGCCAGCAGCCAAGAGTACAGTACCTACGAGCAGTACTTC,CASSQEYSTYEQYF
.,TRBD2,TRBV10-3,TRBJ2-1,TGTGCCACCTGGGGAGGGACTAGCGGGAAAAGCTCCTACAATGAGCAGTTCTTC,CATWGGTSGKSSYNEQFF
.,.,TRBV27,TRBJ2-1,TGTGCCAGCAGTTTTAGGACTTTCAACAATGAGCAGTTCTTC,CASSFRTFNNEQFF
.,.,TRBV6-1,TRBJ1-1,TGTGCCAGCAGCTTTACCTGGGGAGGGGACACTGAAGCTTTCTTT,CASSFTWGGDTEAFF
.,TRBD2,TRBV9,TRBJ2-1,TGTGCCAGCAGCGATAATAGCGGGACCGGCTACAATGAGCAGTTCTTC,CASSDNSGTGYNEQFF
once,TRBD1,TRBV27,TRBJ2-5,TGTGCCAGCAGTTTAAGGCGGCCAGGGGGCGGAGCGGCCCAGTACTTC,CASSLRRPGGGAAQYF
.,TRBD1,TRBV6-1,TRBJ1-2,TGTGCCAGCAGTGAGACAGGGGGCGGCTATGGCTACACCTTC,CASSETGGGYGYTF
.,TRBD1,TRBV6-5,TRBJ2-7,TGTGCCAGCAGTTACCCGACAGGGGGAGAAACCTACGAGCAGTACTTC,CASSYPTGGETYEQYF
.,TRBD1,TRBV4-1,TRBJ1-4,TGCGCCAGCAGCCAAGGGCCGGGACAGGGTCTTGAAAAACTGTTTTTT,CASSQGPGQGLEKLFF
.,.,TRBV7-2,TRBJ2-1,TGTGCCAGCAGAGGCGGGGTTAGCTCCTACAATGAGCAGTTCTTC,CASRGGVSSYNEQFF